The T cell receptor (beta chain) under discussion was sequenced for a study of T cell repertoires in cytomegalovirus infection (dated by TCRdb to the late 2010s). Some background on the complete study: Donor HLA type was relevant to the analysis, because carriage of CMV infection together with the matching HLA type was indicated by public TCR beta signatures. What the authors observed across the whole study: The ex vivo response was dominated by HLA-C-restricted CMV-specific TCR beta clonotypes, and the single most frequent clonotype in two of eight donors was supplied by these HLA-C-restricted clonotypes. In both this cohort and an independent cohort of some 370 donors, the cumulative frequency of public TCR beta family members distinguished carriers of CMV infection plus the relevant HLA type.

The run used an Illumina HiSeq 1500. Starting from the raw public reads, TCRdb applied fastp trimming at Q25, assembled clones with MiXCR and retained in-frame beta chains. Merged by CDR3 protein, the rows form single entries marked with the most common genes and DNA. The table for this sample lists over 250,000 distinct CDR3 sequences; 25% of them were counted only once. In total, the top ten clones hold approximately 15% of the sample. This clonotype occurred many times. It lacks a known antigen. It has no much larger one-base neighbor in the sample; base qualities were not kept. CDR1 SGHAT and CDR2 FQNNGV were looked up in the germline V gene. The CDR3 covers 19 residues, taking in both the cysteine and the phenylalanine. The kept DNA is CDR3 alone, 57 bases in frame from the first base. The germline ends are 29 bases apart after V is trimmed by 2 bases and J by 6 bases.

Material: PBMCs. This chain joins TRBV11-2 to TRBJ2-7; the D gene is possibly TRBD1, with 6 bases matching. The TCR comes from a human donor in good health (CMV status not recorded). Some clones in this sample may be carry-over from other donors' samples. The nucleotides read TGTGCCAGCAGCTTAACGTACCAGCGTCAGGGGCGCGACCTCCGCGAGCAGTACTTC. Its coded protein is CASSLTYQRQGRDLREQYF. Beyond the CDR3, the reference TRBV11-2 and TRBJ2-7 genes provide the residues; the full variable domain reads: EAGVAQSPRYKIIEKRQSVAFWCNPISGHATLYWYQQILGQGPKLLIQFQNNGVVDDSQLPKDRFSAERLKGVDSTLKIQPAKLEDSAVYLCASSLTYQRQGRDLREQYFGPGTRLTVT.